This entry features one T cell receptor (beta chain) sequence. Its recognized antigen is unknown. Base qualities were left out, and no much larger clone turns up one base away. The approximately 40 donors, aged about 6 to 95 years, were systemically healthy Caucasian individuals from Russia. Ten milliliters of peripheral blood were drawn from each donor into EDTA-treated Vacutainer tubes. Ficoll-Paque density-gradient centrifugation was used to isolate PBMCs, with at least 6 million obtained per sample. Total RNA, at least 6 micrograms per sample, was extracted from PBMCs with Trizol reagent. For every donor, flow cytometry on a PBMC aliquot measured the percentage of naive CD45RAhigh/CD27high T cells. CDR1 and CDR2 were assigned from the germline V gene as SGHRS and YFSETQ. V trim: 0 bases; J trim: 10 bases; unmatched bases: 8. Including the terminal cysteine and phenylalanine, the CDR3 comprises 15 residues. The DNA shown is the 45-base CDR3, in frame from base 1.

This specimen comes from a study of blood T cells in healthy people across ages (dated by TCRdb to between 2014 and 2016). Background on the whole study: Template switching captured roughly one uniquely barcoded TCR beta cDNA molecule per two T cells in model experiments. Using deep sequencing normalized with unique cDNA molecular identifiers, the study measured how TCR beta repertoire diversity changes with age. Four age groups were formed from the donors: young (average approximately 15 years), middle-aged (approximately 40), aged (around 62) and long-lived (about 75). To avoid experimental bias, donors of different ages were spread randomly across the sequencing lanes. Using the same blood draw, the study looked at two additional independent replicas of 1 million unique cDNA reads for two donors, one aged 18 to 30 and the other aged 80 or older. Results and caveats for the whole study, not just this receptor: Because the CMV infection status of the donors was unknown, age-related changes in expanded clonotypes may potentially have been confounded. As age increased, observed TCR beta diversity per million T cells dropped in a roughly linear way, and a significant reduction was already evident by age roughly 36. Compared with the aged group, the long-lived group had more naive CD4+ T cells, fewer expanded clones and increased TCR diversity, a pattern suggesting age selection. Observed TCR beta diversity correlated strongly with the percentage of naive T cells measured by flow cytometry. Conclusive comparison of naive and antigen-experienced compartments was prevented by the profiling of bulk unsorted PBMCs. Estimates of total diversity based on one million sequenced T cells were considered lower bounds and underestimates.

The protocol used for the library was 5' RACE. These reads were obtained on an Illumina HiSeq 2500. A second about 7 to 11 cycle PCR used a sample-barcoded 5' primer and a J-beta primer mix. Each TCR beta cDNA molecule received a unique molecular identifier from a template-switch 5' adaptor carrying 12 random nucleotides. At least 2.5 million CDR3-containing paired-end reads were obtained from each sample. First-strand cDNA synthesis was performed from all RNA using the Mint cDNA synthesis kit, with priming by a TRBC-specific oligonucleotide. All cDNA was treated with uracil-DNA glycosylase and then went through a first 18-cycle PCR with the universal primers M1SS and BC2_uni_R. The study's processing was this. For normalization, 1 million high-quality reads were randomly selected from each sample, with every read carrying a distinct molecular identifier. Reads with shared molecular identifiers were discarded instead of being binned into consensus sequences. CDR3 identification, clonotype clustering and error correction used MiTCR with a Q25 quality threshold and the strictest error-elimination algorithm. Lower-bound total TCR beta diversity was estimated with a nonparametric unseen species model using Euler transformation. TCRdb passed the public sequencing reads through fastp at Q25 and MiXCR, retaining productive beta sequences. For every CDR3 protein sequence, its rows merge into one entry that carries the most common genes and DNA. These V and J calls originate from TCRdb's pipeline instead of the authors' own analysis. The sample data list more than 550,000 distinct CDR3 sequences, and 22% of these were observed just once. The ten largest clones take up roughly 22% of the sample.

The chain is made from TRBV5-1 and TRBJ1-4, with 8 bases matching TRBD1. This receptor was obtained from a man in his 70s in good health. The sequenced material came from blood. In nucleotide form, the sequence is TGCGCCAGCAGCTTGGAGACAGGGGTTAGCCGAAAACTGTTTTTT. Its amino acids are CASSLETGVSRKLFF.